The 23 T cell receptor beta chains reported below all come from one sample, sequenced in a study of shared clonotypes between healthy human individuals. Sequencing was performed with immunoSEQ multiplex PCR; in TCRdb, only in-frame clones are kept and a portion is missing. The repertoire consists of 2 million to 2.5 million clones, with approximately 96% occurring once and the leading ten covering more than 0.1%. The sequencing sample was made of naive CD4+ T cells sorted from blood. Indicated subset: CD45RA+ positively selected. The receptors originated from a man aged 18 to 29 in good health.

The chain carries TRBV30 and TRBJ2-7; no reliable D call. V was trimmed by 1 base and J by 5 bases, leaving 6 bases between them. The CDR3 has 11 residues. CDR1 GTSNPN and CDR2 SVGIG come from the germline V gene (reference sequence). The CDR3, as DNA: TGTGCCTGGAGTGCCTTCCACGAGCAGTACTTC. It codes for CAWSAFHEQYF.

The V gene is TRBV11-3, the J gene TRBJ2-3, with D unclear. CDR3 length: 17 residues. The ends were cut back, 3 bases at V and 6 bases at J, with 22 bases in the middle. From germline, CDR1 is SGHNT and CDR2 YENEEA. The CDR3 reads CASSLGLGSQDTDTQYF. The CDR3 nucleotides are TGTGCCAGCAGCTTGGGGTTGGGTTCTCAAGACACCGATACGCAGTATTTT.

The rearrangement uses TRBV6-6 and TRBJ1-5; 11 nucleotides match TRBD1. The length of the CDR3 is 16 residues. Unmatched junction bases numbered 8, after V lost 5 bases and J lost 5 bases. Germline V gene data show CDR1 as MNHNY and CDR2 as SVGAGI (reference sequence). DNA of the CDR3: TGTGCCAGCAGTGCCGGACAGGGGGCGAGGGATCAGCCCCAGCATTTT. Its protein product is CASSAGQGARDQPQHF.

The CDR3 region has the DNA TGTGCCTGGAGTGTCAAGCGGGGGGCCACAGATACGCAGTATTTT. Protein product: CAWSVKRGATDTQYF. The rearrangement links TRBV30 to TRBJ2-3; 9 positions agree with TRBD2. The CDR3 sequence is 15 residues long. Germline V gene lookup returns CDR1 GTSNPN and CDR2 SVGIG (reference sequence). Germline trimming cut 0 bases from V and 2 bases from J; bases unmatched to any gene: 3.

CDR3 in DNA: TGCGCCAGCAGCTCCGGGACAGGGGTCAATGAGCAGTTCTTC. This translates into CASSSGTGVNEQFF. The genes are TRBV5-1 and TRBJ2-1; the match to TRBD1 covers 10 bases. This CDR3 is 14 amino acids long. Germline values: CDR1 SGHRS, CDR2 YFSETQ. V trimming: 3 bases; J trimming: 6 bases; junction bases outside the gene matches: 3.

This sequence joins TRBV7-9 and TRBJ2-6; possible D gene TRBD1, 5 bases. Germline CDR1 SEHNR, CDR2 FQNEAQ (reference sequence). V was cut by 6 bases and J by 2 bases, with 14 bases left in between. The CDR3 runs to 16 residues. The CDR3 spells CASSSQKGTGANVLTF. The CDR3 nucleotides are TGTGCCAGCAGTTCACAAAAGGGGACTGGGGCCAACGTCCTGACTTTC.

The rearrangement joins TRBV11-3 to TRBJ2-1; D is unclear. The CDR3 loop spans 12 amino acids. Germline CDR1 is SGHNT and CDR2 is YENEEA. Between the trimmed V and J ends, which lost 6 bases and 5 bases, there was a span of 8 bases. The CDR3 protein is CASSAVNNEQFF. CDR3 in DNA: TGTGCCAGCAGTGCAGTGAACAATGAGCAGTTCTTC.

This sequence joins TRBV30 and TRBJ1-2; 8 bases line up with TRBD1. Trimming at V came to 0 bases and at J to 8 bases, leaving 5 bases not matched to a gene. The CDR3 runs 13 residues. Germline V CDR1 and CDR2: GTSNPN, SVGIG (reference sequence). The CDR3 DNA reads as TGTGCCTGGAGTGTACTAGGACAGGGCGGCTACACCTTC. Protein: CAWSVLGQGGYTF.

Concerning this clone itself: The same CDR3 also results from other DNA sequences found in this sample. The J gene is TRBJ2-7, the V gene TRBV18, with D possibly TRBD2 on 6 matching bases. The length of the CDR3 is 13 residues. Trimming took off 2 bases at V and 5 bases at J, with 10 bases between the two ends. Germline V gene lookup returns CDR1 KGHSH and CDR2 LQKENI. For the CDR3, the DNA is TGTGCCAGCTCACCAGGAGGGGCCCACGAGCAGTACTTC. Translated, it gives CASSPGGAHEQYF.

The J gene is TRBJ2-1, the V gene TRBV5-4; no clear D. There are 15 residues in the CDR3. Trimming shortened V by 2 bases and J by 0 bases, and 9 bases separated the two germline ends. CDR1 and CDR2 (germline): SGHNT, YYREEE (reference sequence). The CDR3 DNA follows: TGTGCCAGCAGCTTCGGGTCCAGCTCCTACAATGAGCAGTTCTTC. It yields the protein CASSFGSSSYNEQFF.

The rearrangement joins TRBV5-6 to TRBJ2-2; D is tentatively TRBD1 or TRBD2 (6 bases each). V was cut by 6 bases and J by 2 bases, with 17 bases left in between. There are 16 residues in the CDR3. Germline V lookup: CDR1 SGHDT, CDR2 YYEEEE. The CDR3 DNA is TGTGCCAGCATCTCTGAGGGGGGTTCAAACACCGGGGAGCTGTTTTTT. This sequence encodes CASISEGGSNTGELFF.

About this clone: The same CDR3 arises from other DNA sequences in this sample as well. The chain carries TRBV5-1 and TRBJ2-7; 9 bases map to TRBD1. This CDR3 contains 14 residues. Trimming took 4 bases from V and 3 from J; bases not matched to a gene: 5. Germline-derived CDR1 and CDR2 are SGHRS and YFSETQ. CDR3 sequence reads: CASSQPGQGYEQYF. In nucleotides, the CDR3 is TGCGCCAGCAGCCAACCGGGACAGGGCTACGAGCAGTACTTC.

This chain connects TRBV6-5 to TRBJ1-5; no reliable D call. CDR3 length: 15 amino acids. V lost 6 bases to trimming and J lost 0 bases, with 12 bases between them. Germline V CDR1 and CDR2: MNHEY, SVGAGI. CDR3 protein: CASRTDWNSNQPQHF. The CDR3 nucleotides are TGTGCCAGCAGGACTGACTGGAATAGCAATCAGCCCCAGCATTTT.

As to this clone: One junction end disagrees with the germline gene, perhaps due to a read error. The chain combines TRBV7-8 with TRBJ2-5; TRBD2 matches at 9 bases. CDR3 length: 13 amino acids. Germline-derived CDR1 and CDR2 are SGHVS and FQNEAQ. The CDR3 loop reads CASSLAGVETQYF. The CDR3 coding sequence is TGTGCCAGCAGTTTAGCGGGAGTAGAGACCCAGTACTTC.

The V gene is TRBV19, the J gene TRBJ2-5; either TRBD1 or TRBD2 may supply D (5 bases each). Germline V CDR1 and CDR2: LNHDA, SQIVND (reference sequence). Trimming left V 1 base short and J 2 bases short, with 11 bases between. This CDR3 has 15 amino acids. The CDR3 sequence: CASSIGGRLQETQYF. For the CDR3, the DNA is TGTGCCAGTAGTATAGGGGGACGTCTACAAGAGACCCAGTACTTC.

The genes are TRBV6-1 and TRBJ2-3; TRBD1 or TRBD2 may be the D gene (5 bases each). The CDR3 length is 18 residues. CDR1 is MNHNS, CDR2 SASEGT, per germline. V shed 4 bases and J shed 8 bases, with 28 bases lying between them. Here the CDR3 reads CASSATRRTGRPEGTQYF. For the CDR3, the DNA is TGTGCCAGCAGTGCTACGAGAAGAACGGGACGGCCAGAGGGTACGCAGTATTTT.

The chain is built from TRBV7-9 and TRBJ1-1; D is perhaps TRBD1 (5 bases). CDR3 length equals 14 residues. The germline V gene has CDR1 SEHNR and CDR2 FQNEAQ (reference sequence). The V and J ends lost 3 bases and 8 bases respectively, with 16 bases between them. CDR3 residues: CASSFHGTLEEAFF. CDR3 in DNA: TGTGCCAGCAGCTTTCACGGGACTTTGGAGGAAGCTTTCTTT.

The chain's CDR3 is CASSFRLAYEQYF. The CDR3 coding sequence is TGTGCCAGCAGTTTCAGGCTTGCCTACGAGCAGTACTTC. This rearrangement joins TRBV28 to TRBJ2-7, with unresolved D. The CDR3 sequence is 13 residues long. Germline CDR1 is MDHEN and CDR2 is SYDVKM. V shed 3 bases and J shed 2 bases, with 8 bases lying between them.

The chain uses TRBV27 and TRBJ1-5; no clear D gene. Deletions cut 6 bases from V and 6 bases from J, with 12 bases between. The CDR3 is 13 amino acids. Germline V gene lookup returns CDR1 MNHEY and CDR2 SMNVEV (reference sequence). This CDR3 reads CASRLTMGQPQHF. CDR3 DNA: TGTGCCAGCAGGTTGACAATGGGTCAGCCCCAGCATTTT.

The chain employs TRBV19 and TRBJ2-7; perhaps TRBD2 as D (6 bases). This CDR3 has 15 residues. V lost 6 bases and J lost 0, with 15 bases in between. Looked up from germline, CDR1 is LNHDA and CDR2 is SQIVND (reference sequence). The CDR3 region is CASRVGSMGSYEQYF. The CDR3 nucleotides read TGTGCCAGTAGGGTCGGGAGTATGGGCTCCTACGAGCAGTACTTC. Supplemented by reference TRBV19 and TRBJ2-7, the full variable domain reads DGGITQSPKYLFRKEGQNVTLSCEQNLNHDAMYWYRQDPGQGLRLIYYSQIVNDFQKGDIAEGYSVSREKKESFPLTVTSAQKNPTAFYLCASRVGSMGSYEQYFGPGTRLTVT.

The chain uses TRBV30 and TRBJ1-1; 10 bases match TRBD1. The CDR3 is made up of 14 amino acids. Germline trimming cut 1 base from V and 6 bases from J; bases unmatched to any gene: 5. The germline CDR1 and CDR2 sequences are GTSNPN and SVGIG (reference sequence). Here the CDR3 reads CAWSEGQGKAEAFF. The CDR3 DNA follows: TGTGCCTGGAGTGAGGGACAGGGGAAGGCTGAAGCTTTCTTT.

In the case of this clone: The same CDR3 can be traced to other DNA sequences in this sample. This sequence joins TRBV27 and TRBJ1-1, with D possibly being TRBD1 (5 bases). The CDR3 runs to 13 residues. Trimming cost V 5 bases and J 4 bases, with 11 bases left between them. CDR1 and CDR2 (germline): MNHEY, SMNVEV (reference sequence). CDR3 in amino acids: CASSLGPGTEAFF. The CDR3 DNA reads TGTGCCAGCAGTCTGGGACCAGGCACTGAAGCTTTCTTT.

This chain links TRBV2 with TRBJ1-3, with D hard to call. V gave up 5 bases and J gave up 8 bases, with 7 bases separating them. Germline V gene data show CDR1 as SNHLY and CDR2 as FYNNEI. This CDR3 has 11 amino acids. The CDR3 bases are TGTGCCAGCAGTCTTAAGGACACCATATATTTT. This gives the protein CASSLKDTIYF. The entire variable domain, with the rest obtained from reference TRBV2 and TRBJ1-3, is as follows: EPEVTQTPSHQVTQMGQEVILRCVPISNHLYFYWYRQILGQKVEFLVSFYNNEISEKSEIFDDQFSVERPDGSNFTLKIRSTKLEDSAMYFCASSLKDTIYFGEGSWLTVV.